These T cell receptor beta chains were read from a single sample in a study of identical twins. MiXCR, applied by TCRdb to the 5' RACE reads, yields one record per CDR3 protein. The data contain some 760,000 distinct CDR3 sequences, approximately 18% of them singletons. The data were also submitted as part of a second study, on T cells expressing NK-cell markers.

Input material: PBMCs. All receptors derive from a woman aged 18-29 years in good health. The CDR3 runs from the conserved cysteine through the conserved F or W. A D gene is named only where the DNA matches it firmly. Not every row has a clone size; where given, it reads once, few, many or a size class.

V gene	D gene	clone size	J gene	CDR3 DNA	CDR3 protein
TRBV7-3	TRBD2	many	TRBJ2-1	TGTGCCAGCAGCCCACTAGCGGGGGACTACAATGAGCAGTTCTTC	CASSPLAGDYNEQFF
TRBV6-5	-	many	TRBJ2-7	TGTGCCAGCAGTTATGGTGGCGAGCAGTACTTC	CASSYGGEQYF
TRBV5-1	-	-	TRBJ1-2	TGCGCCAGCAGCTCCACCAATGGCTACACCTTC	CASSSTNGYTF
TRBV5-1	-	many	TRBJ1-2	TGCGCCAGCAGCTCCGACGGCAATGGCTACACCTTC	CASSSDGNGYTF
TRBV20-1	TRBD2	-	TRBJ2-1	TGCAGTGCTAGAGATCTGAGCGGGAGCTCCTACAATGAGCAGTTCTTC	CSARDLSGSSYNEQFF
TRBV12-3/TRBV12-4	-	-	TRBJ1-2	TGTGCCAGCAGTCTACAGGGTGGAGGCTGCACCTTC	CASSLQGGGCTF
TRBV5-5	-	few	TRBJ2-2	TGTGCCAGCAGCCAAGGTCCGGTGACGGCCCGGGAGCTGTTTTTT	CASSQGPVTARELFF
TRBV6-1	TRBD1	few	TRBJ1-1	TGTGCCAGCAGTGAAATGGGACAGGGGTGGAACACTGAAGCTTTCTTT	CASSEMGQGWNTEAFF
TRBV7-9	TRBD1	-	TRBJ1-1	TGTGCCAGCAGCTTTCCCGGGACAGGGGTTACTGAAGCTTTCTTT	CASSFPGTGVTEAFF
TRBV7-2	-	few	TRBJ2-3	TGTGCCAGCAGCCGAGGGGGGCGAGTAGATACGCAGTATTTT	CASSRGGRVDTQYF
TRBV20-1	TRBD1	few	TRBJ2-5	TGCAGTGCTAGGTGGGACAGGGTTGGAGAGACCCAGTACTTC	CSARWDRVGETQYF
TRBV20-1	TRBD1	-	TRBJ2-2	TGCAGTGCTAAAACAACAGGGGCGGACACCGGGGAGCTGTTTTTT	CSAKTTGADTGELFF
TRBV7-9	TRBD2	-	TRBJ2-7	TGTGCCAGCAGCTTTCTAGCGGGGGGATACGAGCAGTACTTC	CASSFLAGGYEQYF
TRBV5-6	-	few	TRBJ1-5	TGTGCCAGCAGCTTGGCCCAGGGTAGGAGGCCCCAGCATTTT	CASSLAQGRRPQHF
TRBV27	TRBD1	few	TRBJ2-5	TGTGCCAGCAGTTTCGACAGGGGGGGCGAGACCCAGTACTTC	CASSFDRGGETQYF
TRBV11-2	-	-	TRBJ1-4	TGTGCCAGCAGCTTAGTGGGTAGGGATGAAAAACTGTTTTTT	CASSLVGRDEKLFF
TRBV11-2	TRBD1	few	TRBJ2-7	TGTGCCAGCAGCTTTATTGTAACTGATAGGACAGGGGAAGCCGAGCAGTACTTC	CASSFIVTDRTGEAEQYF
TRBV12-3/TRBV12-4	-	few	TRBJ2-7	TGTGCCAGCAGTTTACCGGACCTCCTGTTCCCCTACGAGCAGTACTTC	CASSLPDLLFPYEQYF
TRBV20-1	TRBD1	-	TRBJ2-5	TGCAGTGCGCATCAGGGGGCGCGGGGGACCCAGTACTTC	CSAHQGARGTQYF
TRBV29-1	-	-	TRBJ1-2	TGCAGCGTTGAGGGAGGAGGCTATGGCTACACCTTC	CSVEGGGYGYTF
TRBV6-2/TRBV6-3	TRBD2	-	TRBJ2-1	TGTGCCAGCAGTTACTATCTCGGACTAGCCGACAATGAGCAGTTCTTC	CASSYYLGLADNEQFF
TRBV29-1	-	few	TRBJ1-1	TGCAGCGTGAAGTACACCCCGAACACTGAAGCTTTCTTT	CSVKYTPNTEAFF
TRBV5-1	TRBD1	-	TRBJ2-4	TGCGCCAGCAGCTTGGAAGGGACAGAGTCCTCCATTCAGTACTTC	CASSLEGTESSIQYF
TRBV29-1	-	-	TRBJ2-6	TGCAGCGCAATGTCGGGGAGTTATGGGGCCAACGTCCTGACTTTC	CSAMSGSYGANVLTF
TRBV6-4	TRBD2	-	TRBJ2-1	TGTGCCAGCAGTGACTCGGGGCGGGGGGGCGATAATGAGCAGTTCTTC	CASSDSGRGGDNEQFF
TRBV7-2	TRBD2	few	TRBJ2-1	TGTGCCAGCAGTCCGGCTAGCGGGAGGTCGTCAAATGAGCAGTTCTTC	CASSPASGRSSNEQFF
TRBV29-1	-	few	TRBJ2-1	TGCAGCGTCCTTACTTCGGGTTTATTGGAGCAGTTCTTC	CSVLTSGLLEQFF
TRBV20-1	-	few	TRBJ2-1	TGCAGTGGGGGGACTCCTGGCTTCAATGAGCAGTTCTTC	CSGGTPGFNEQFF
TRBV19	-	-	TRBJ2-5	TGTGCCAGTCAGAGGTTGGTCGGGACCAAGGGAGAGACCCAGTACTTC	CASQRLVGTKGETQYF
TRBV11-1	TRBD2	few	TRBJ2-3	TGTGCCAGCAGCCCAGGACTAGCGGGAGGCCGCGTGGGGGGAGATACGCAGTATTTT	CASSPGLAGGRVGGDTQYF
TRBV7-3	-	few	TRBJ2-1	TGTGCCAGCAGCGCCCAATCCCCTGGCGAGCAGTTCTTC	CASSAQSPGEQFF
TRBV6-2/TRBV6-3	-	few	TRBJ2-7	TGTGCCAGCGGATTGACTAGGAAGTTCAACGAGCAGTACTTC	CASGLTRKFNEQYF
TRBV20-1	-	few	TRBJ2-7	TGCAGCGGGGAGAGTCAGGGGTCCGCCGAGCAGTACTTC	CSGESQGSAEQYF
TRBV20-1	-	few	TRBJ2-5	TGCAGTGCTACCCCCCGGGAGACCCAGTACTTC	CSATPRETQYF
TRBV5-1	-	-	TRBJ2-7	TGCGCCAGCACCCCGGAGCGAAGCTCCTACGAGCAGTACTTC	CASTPERSSYEQYF
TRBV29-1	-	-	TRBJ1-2	TGCAGCGTTGAGGAACAGGGAATCTATGGCTACACCTTC	CSVEEQGIYGYTF
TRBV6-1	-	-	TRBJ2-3	TGTGCCAGCAGTCGGGACCAAACAGATACGCAGTATTTT	CASSRDQTDTQYF
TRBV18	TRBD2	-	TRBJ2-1	TGTGCCAGCTCACCACCAACGGGAGGGCAAGGTGAGCAGTTCTTC	CASSPPTGGQGEQFF
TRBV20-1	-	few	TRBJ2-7	TGCAGTGCTAGAGGAACCAGGGCGGACTACGAGCAGTACTTC	CSARGTRADYEQYF
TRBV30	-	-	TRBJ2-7	TGTGCCTACTCGACCAGGGTTCCCTACGAGCAGTACTTC	CAYSTRVPYEQYF
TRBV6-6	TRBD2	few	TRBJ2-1	TGTGCCGGAGGGAGGGACAATGAGCAGTTCTTC	CAGGRDNEQFF
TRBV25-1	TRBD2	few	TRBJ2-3	TGTGCCAGCAGTTACAACCGGGACTACGACCGTGATACGCAGTATTTT	CASSYNRDYDRDTQYF
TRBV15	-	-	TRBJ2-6	TGTGCCACCAGCAGGTCCCGTACAGGACCTGGGGCCAACGTCCTGACTTTC	CATSRSRTGPGANVLTF